These 8 T cell receptor beta chains were all obtained from the same sample, sequenced in a study of blood T cell repertoires in COVID-19. The repertoire was sequenced with immunoSEQ multiplex PCR; TCRdb's copy has only in-frame clones and lacks some. This table has approximately 33,000 clones, 88% appearing once. Source material: peripheral blood. These receptors originate from a man aged 55 to 70 with COVID-19, enrolled during active disease.

The V and J genes are TRBV7-2 and TRBJ2-7; 8 bases align to TRBD2. The CDR3 contains 12 residues. Germline V gene sequence: CDR1 SGHTA, CDR2 FQGNSA. Trimming at V came to 7 bases and at J to 7 bases, leaving 6 bases not matched to a gene. CDR3 bases: TGTGCCAGCACCCCGCCGGGAGGGGAGCAGTACTTC. This translates into CASTPPGGEQYF. The whole variable domain, filled in from reference TRBV7-2 and TRBJ2-7, reads GAGVSQSPSNKVTEKGKDVELRCDPISGHTALYWYRQSLGQGLEFLIYFQGNSAPDKSGLPSDRFSAERTGGSVSTLTIQRTQQEDSAVYLCASTPPGGEQYFGPGTRLTVT.

This chain joins TRBV28 and TRBJ1-4, with D perhaps matching TRBD1 (6 bases). V lost 7 bases, J lost 7 bases, and 16 bases lay in between. CDR1 is MDHEN, CDR2 SYDVKM, per germline. This CDR3 contains 14 residues. In DNA, the CDR3 is TGTGCCAGCAACCCGGGGGGCTCAGCTGAAAAACTGTTTTTT. It specifies CASNPGGSAEKLFF.

The chain uses TRBV25-1 and TRBJ1-5; 7 bases are shared with TRBD1. Germline trimming cut 2 bases from V and 2 bases from J; bases unmatched to any gene: 3. Germline V gene data show CDR1 as MGHDK and CDR2 as SYGVNS. This CDR3 is 15 amino acids long. The CDR3 coding sequence is TGTGCCAGCAGTGAAGACAGGGTCGGCAATCAGCCCCAGCATTTT. It codes for CASSEDRVGNQPQHF.

The chain recombines TRBV19 with TRBJ2-5; the match to TRBD2 covers 11 bases. Germline V lookup: CDR1 LNHDA, CDR2 SQIVND (reference sequence). The CDR3 length is 15 residues. With 1 base clipped from V and 7 bases from J, the junction kept 5 bases outside the gene matches. The CDR3 DNA reads as TGTGCCAGTAGTATAGCAATAGCGGGAGGGGGGACCCAGTACTTC. As protein: CASSIAIAGGGTQYF. The full variable domain, with the rest looked up from reference TRBV19 and TRBJ2-5, is DGGITQSPKYLFRKEGQNVTLSCEQNLNHDAMYWYRQDPGQGLRLIYYSQIVNDFQKGDIAEGYSVSREKKESFPLTVTSAQKNPTAFYLCASSIAIAGGGTQYFGPGTRLLVL.

This chain uses TRBV7-9 with TRBJ2-3, with D possibly being TRBD2 (5 bases). Germline-derived CDR1 and CDR2 are SEHNR and FQNEAQ (reference sequence). Deletions cut 2 bases from V and 2 bases from J, with 8 bases between. This CDR3 region has 14 residues. This CDR3 is CASSLWTATDTQYF. CDR3 sequence (DNA): TGTGCCAGCAGCTTATGGACTGCCACAGATACGCAGTATTTT.

The J gene is TRBJ2-1, the V gene TRBV10-3; maybe TRBD2 (6 bases). Trimming shortened V by 3 bases and J by 4 bases, and 19 bases separated the two germline ends. This CDR3 spans 17 amino acids. Germline CDR1 is ENHRY and CDR2 is SYGVKD. CDR3 in amino acids: CAISESRPGDFYNEQFF. CDR3 in DNA: TGTGCCATCAGTGAATCCCGCCCGGGGGATTTTTACAATGAGCAGTTCTTC.

This chain links TRBV6-1 with TRBJ1-2; no clear D. This CDR3 region has 13 residues. V was pared by 0 bases and J by 4 bases, with 6 bases between. Germline V gene lookup returns CDR1 MNHNS and CDR2 SASEGT. This CDR3 is CASSEARPYGYTF. CDR3 coding DNA: TGTGCCAGCAGTGAAGCCAGGCCCTATGGCTACACCTTC.

This chain connects TRBV29-1 to TRBJ2-7; tentative D call: TRBD1 (5 bases). The germline gives CDR1 SQVTM, CDR2 ANQGSEA. Trimming removed 4 bases from V and 4 bases from J, with 14 bases in between. This CDR3 is 13 amino acids long. The CDR3 DNA reads TGCAGCGTTGTTCGGCAGGGCGAATACGAGCAGTACTTC. As protein: CSVVRQGEYEQYF.